This T cell receptor (beta chain) was identified during a study of T-cell reconstitution after alpha-beta-depleted transplantation in children. Worth noting for this clonotype: Its target is unknown.

The length of the CDR3 is 15 residues. Trimming left V 0 bases short and J 8 bases short, with 13 bases between. Germline lookup yields CDR1 LGHDT and CDR2 YNNKEL (reference sequence). Overall study findings and caveats: Newly made T cells mostly supplied T-cell counts and diversity one year after transplant. For some patients, TCRbeta diversity was high at day 60 because of recipient T cells and thymic progenitors that survived.

Unique molecular identifiers were incorporated during preparation of the TCRbeta library. TCRdb passed the PCR reads through MiXCR, listing each CDR3 protein once. This sample has hundreds of thousands of distinct CDR3 sequences, with under 15% found just once. The source is a male patient between 5 and 17 years old who had a stem cell transplant for acute myeloid leukemia, so the T cells may come from the graft donor. This rearrangement joins TRBV3-1 to TRBJ2-2; D call uncertain. The sequencing used PBMCs, mostly from graft donor cells, collected 360 days after TCRalphabeta/CD19-depleted stem cell transplant. The CDR3 spells CASSQDNLSRGELFF. The CDR3 DNA reads as TGTGCCAGCAGCCAAGATAATCTGTCTCGAGGGGAGCTGTTTTTT.